This entry lists 6 T cell receptor beta chains sequenced from one sample in a study of blood T cells in healthy people across ages (dated by TCRdb to between 2015 and 2016). The library came from 5' RACE. The instrument was an Illumina HiSeq 2500. A second roughly 6 to 12 cycle PCR used a sample-barcoded 5' primer and a J-beta primer mix. The public reads were reanalyzed by TCRdb: fastp trimming at Q25, MiXCR alignment, in-frame beta chains only. Every CDR3 protein is listed once, alongside the most common genes and DNA of its rows. In all, the sample holds more than 800,000 distinct CDR3 sequences, and 45% of those were seen once. The leading ten clones occupy approximately 17% of the sample. Sequenced material: blood. These receptor sequences come from a woman aged 55-70 years in good health.

The J gene is TRBJ1-6, the V gene TRBV28; D may be TRBD1 (5 bases). The V gene's germline CDR1 is MDHEN and CDR2 SYDVKM. The CDR3 loop spans 15 amino acids. V lost 3 bases, J lost 6 bases, and 12 bases lay in between. The CDR3 nucleotides are TGTGCCAGCAGTTTTTCGGGGCGAGTTAATTCACCCCTCCACTTT. This codes for CASSFSGRVNSPLHF.

Concerning this clonotype: The junction departs from the called germline gene at one end, perhaps through a read error. The chain uses TRBV6-6 and TRBJ2-1; D might be TRBD2 (5 bases). The CDR3 consists of 12 residues. CDR1 MNHNY and CDR2 SVGAGI come from the germline V gene (reference sequence). Here the CDR3 reads CVSSYESGKQFF. The CDR3 DNA reads TGTGTCAGCAGTTACGAGTCGGGAAAACAGTTCTTC.

Only a few counts were recorded for this clonotype. The V gene is TRBV20-1, the J gene TRBJ1-2; 7 bases map to TRBD1. After removal of 6 bases from V and 0 bases from J, the junction contained 4 bases not matched to a gene. Germline V gene sequence: CDR1 DFQATT, CDR2 SNEGSKA (reference sequence). CDR3 length: 13 amino acids. CDR3 protein: CSAWDSTNYGYTF. DNA for the CDR3: TGCAGTGCATGGGACAGTACTAACTATGGCTACACCTTC.

The CDR3 DNA is TGTGCCAGCAGCCCCCGCACTAGCGGGAGTCATGGCTCCTACAATGAGCAGTACTTC. As protein: CASSPRTSGSHGSYNEQYF. J is TRBJ2-7 and V is TRBV5-5, with 11 bases that match TRBD2. The germline V gene has CDR1 SGHKS and CDR2 YYEKEE (reference sequence). CDR3 size: 19 residues. J was trimmed by 7 bases and V by 4 bases; bases with no gene match: 22.

The gene calls are TRBV20-1 and TRBJ1-5; D unresolved. This CDR3 is 13 amino acids long. Trimming shortened V by 1 base and J by 3 bases, and 7 bases separated the two germline ends. Germline values: CDR1 DFQATT, CDR2 SNEGSKA (reference sequence). The CDR3 reads CSARVRPNQPQHF. For the CDR3, the DNA is TGCAGTGCTAGAGTCAGACCCAATCAGCCCCAGCATTTT.

This chain uses TRBV4-1 with TRBJ2-5; TRBD2 agrees at 8 bases. With 0 bases clipped from V and 5 bases from J, the junction kept 8 bases outside the gene matches. The germline V gene encodes CDR1 MGHRA and CDR2 YSYEKL. The CDR3 consists of 16 residues. CDR3 in amino acids: CASSQDFGGGGETQYF. CDR3 bases: TGCGCCAGCAGCCAAGATTTCGGGGGCGGGGGGGAGACCCAGTACTTC.